These 5 T cell receptor beta chains were sequenced from one sample in a study of radiotherapy plus CTLA-4 blockade in lung cancer. The repertoire was sequenced with immunoSEQ multiplex PCR; TCRdb's copy has only in-frame clones and lacks some. The sample holds about 98,000 clones, approximately 78% seen once. This specimen was peripheral blood, taken from a patient treated with radiotherapy plus ipilimumab. These TCRs come from a human donor with non-small cell lung cancer who had a partial response to radiotherapy plus ipilimumab.

The chain recombines TRBV4-1 with TRBJ2-1, with 13 bases lining up with TRBD2. This CDR3 is 17 amino acids long. The V gene end was trimmed by 2 bases and the J gene end by 2 bases; junction bases not matched to a gene: 3. Germline assignment: CDR1 MGHRA and CDR2 YSYEKL. The CDR3 DNA is TGCGCCAGCAGCCAAAGGGGGACTAGCGGGACCTACAATGAGCAGTTCTTC. Protein sequence: CASSQRGTSGTYNEQFF.

The chain couples TRBV5-4 to TRBJ2-2; 11 bases line up with TRBD1. V shed 4 bases, J shed 7 bases, and the junction held 3 bases outside the gene matches. Germline V CDR1 and CDR2: SGHNT, YYREEE (reference sequence). CDR3 length equals 14 residues. The CDR3 nucleotides read TGTGCCAGCAGCCGGACAGGGGGCATCGGGGAGCTGTTTTTT. Its protein product is CASSRTGGIGELFF.

This clone was seen a few times. The chain carries TRBV11-2 and TRBJ2-7; 8 nucleotides match TRBD2. Germline V CDR1 and CDR2: SGHAT, FQNNGV. With V trimmed by 6 bases and J by 3 bases, 4 bases remained unmatched. The CDR3 spans 13 residues. The CDR3 region is CASSKRENYEQYF. The CDR3 DNA is TGTGCCAGCAGTAAGCGGGAGAACTACGAGCAGTACTTC.

The rearrangement uses TRBV7-9 and TRBJ2-5, with D possibly TRBD2 on 6 matching bases. Deletions cut 7 bases from V and 1 base from J, with 16 bases between. Per the germline V gene, CDR1 is SEHNR and CDR2 is FQNEAQ (reference sequence). The CDR3 contains 15 residues. CDR3 protein: CASTPPRDPQETQYF. As DNA, the CDR3 is TGTGCCAGCACCCCCCCGCGGGACCCCCAAGAGACCCAGTACTTC.

This clone was seen once. The chain employs TRBV30 and TRBJ2-4; TRBD1 is a possible D gene (5 bases). The CDR3 contains 14 residues. Germline loops: CDR1 GTSNPN, CDR2 SVGIG (reference sequence). The V and J ends lost 5 bases and 7 bases respectively, with 18 bases between them. CDR3: CAWGYRYPRNIQYF. CDR3 sequence (DNA): TGTGCCTGGGGCTACAGGTACCCTAGGAACATTCAGTACTTC.